This entry lists 23 T cell receptor beta chains sequenced from one sample in a study of blood T cell repertoires in COVID-19. Sequencing used immunoSEQ multiplex PCR; TCRdb keeps in-frame clones, though not all of them. The repertoire holds approximately 60,000 clones, with roughly 76% as singletons. Sequenced sample: peripheral blood. The receptor source for this set is a woman of 80 years or more with acute or convalescent COVID-19.

This rearrangement joins TRBV9 to TRBJ1-1; TRBD1 agrees at 8 bases. J was trimmed by 4 bases and V by 5 bases; bases with no gene match: 7. Germline V gives CDR1 SGDLS, CDR2 YYNGEE. CDR3 length equals 14 residues. In nucleotides, the CDR3 is TGTGCCAGCAGTGGGGGCACAGGGGGCACTGAAGCTTTCTTT. It translates to CASSGGTGGTEAFF.

This chain joins TRBV28 and TRBJ1-4; TRBD1 agrees at 10 bases. CDR1 MDHEN and CDR2 SYDVKM come from the germline V gene. The CDR3 covers 15 residues. Unmatched junction bases numbered 7, after V lost 5 bases and J lost 7 bases. The CDR3 nucleotides read TGTGCCAGCAGTCCGGGACAGGGGCGCCGTGAAAAACTGTTTTTT. It translates to CASSPGQGRREKLFF.

V is TRBV6-5 and J is TRBJ2-7; 8 bases map to TRBD1. V shed 2 bases and J 5 bases; nucleotides not matched to a gene: 8. This CDR3 contains 15 residues. The germline V gene has CDR1 MNHEY and CDR2 SVGAGI. DNA for the CDR3: TGTGCCAGCAGTTACGATCCGCAGGGGGCACACGAGCAGTACTTC. Translated: CASSYDPQGAHEQYF.

The rearrangement links TRBV24-1 to TRBJ2-1, with D perhaps TRBD1 (5 bases). This CDR3 is built from 14 residues. Germline V CDR1 and CDR2: KGHDR, SFDVKD. Trimming stripped 5 bases from V and 9 bases from J, with 16 bases between. The CDR3 region has the DNA TGTGCCACCAGTGCCAGGGCCTATATGGGTGAGCAGTTCTTC. Translation: CATSARAYMGEQFF.

The chain recombines TRBV28 with TRBJ1-1; D gene ambiguous. CDR1 and CDR2 (germline): MDHEN, SYDVKM. The CDR3 has 13 residues. Between the trimmed V and J ends, which lost 5 bases and 1 base, there was a span of 8 bases. Written as DNA, the CDR3 is TGTGCCAGCAGTATCCCGGGGAACACTGAAGCTTTCTTT. The encoded protein is CASSIPGNTEAFF.

This chain connects TRBV30 to TRBJ2-7, with D perhaps TRBD2 (5 bases). The germline V and J ends were trimmed by 0 bases and 2 bases, with 20 bases remaining between them. CDR1 GTSNPN and CDR2 SVGIG come from the germline V gene (reference sequence). The CDR3 has 17 residues. The CDR3: CAWSVPPRLARTYEQYF. The CDR3 DNA reads as TGTGCCTGGAGTGTACCCCCACGTCTAGCAAGGACCTACGAGCAGTACTTC.

The chain recombines TRBV19 with TRBJ2-7; 9 bases line up with TRBD1. CDR1 and CDR2 (germline): LNHDA, SQIVND (reference sequence). The CDR3 sequence is 15 residues long. Trimming took 5 bases from V and 4 from J; bases not matched to a gene: 9. The CDR3 reads CASSLPGQGLYEQYF. CDR3 DNA sequence: TGTGCCAGTAGTCTACCGGGACAGGGCCTTTACGAGCAGTACTTC.

This clone was detected once. The rearrangement joins TRBV5-1 to TRBJ2-5, with TRBD2 matching over 7 bases. Trimming took 1 base from V and 5 from J; bases not matched to a gene: 8. The germline V gene encodes CDR1 SGHRS and CDR2 YFSETQ. The CDR3 extends over 15 amino acids. The CDR3 sequence is CASSLQGGSGETQYF. The CDR3 region has the DNA TGCGCCAGCAGCTTGCAAGGCGGGAGTGGGGAGACCCAGTACTTC. The full variable domain, in which reference TRBV5-1 and TRBJ2-5 provide the parts outside the CDR3, is KAGVTQTPRYLIKTRGQQVTLSCSPISGHRSVSWYQQTPGQGLQFLFEYFSETQRNKGNFPGRFSGRQFSNSRSEMNVSTLELGDSALYLCASSLQGGSGETQYFGPGTRLLVL.

The rearrangement joins TRBV27 to TRBJ1-1; 8 bases align to TRBD1. V dropped 2 bases and J dropped 1; count of bases not matched to a gene: 3. This CDR3 comprises 15 residues. CDR1 and CDR2 (germline): MNHEY, SMNVEV (reference sequence). The CDR3 DNA is TGTGCCAGCAGTTTAGGGACAGGCTGGAACACTGAAGCTTTCTTT. Residues: CASSLGTGWNTEAFF.

This clone was counted ten times or more. The V call is TRBV5-5, the J call TRBJ2-6; 8 positions match TRBD2. Germline V lookup: CDR1 SGHKS, CDR2 YYEKEE (reference sequence). This CDR3 region has 17 residues. With V trimmed by 1 base and J by 4 bases, 7 bases remained unmatched. Here the CDR3 DNA reads TGTGCCAGCAGCTTGTCGGGAGGGTCTTCGGGGGCCAACGTCCTGACTTTC. It codes for CASSLSGGSSGANVLTF.

V is TRBV6-6 and J is TRBJ1-2, with a tentative D call TRBD1 (5 bases). V was pared by 11 bases and J by 1 base, with 14 bases between. The CDR3 length is 13 residues. CDR1 and CDR2 from the germline V gene are MNHNY and SVGAGI (reference sequence). This CDR3 is CAGGDGFNYGYTF. The CDR3 DNA reads TGTGCCGGCGGGGACGGTTTTAACTATGGCTACACCTTC.

This clone has only a few counts. J is TRBJ2-4 and V is TRBV29-1, with 11 bases aligning to TRBD2. Germline-derived CDR1 and CDR2 are SQVTM and ANQGSEA. The CDR3 is made up of 16 amino acids. The V gene end was trimmed by 2 bases and the J gene end by 8 bases; junction bases not matched to a gene: 11. The CDR3 region has the DNA TGCAGCGTTGAACAGGGGCTAGCGGGAGGCCAGTACATTCAGTACTTC. This encodes CSVEQGLAGGQYIQYF.

The chain recombines TRBV6-5 with TRBJ2-3, with 7 bases aligning to TRBD1. V shed 7 bases and J 2 bases; nucleotides not matched to a gene: 9. The CDR3 extends over 15 amino acids. Per germline, CDR1 MNHEY and CDR2 SVGAGI. CDR3 region: CASNAGTANTDTQYF. The CDR3, as DNA: TGTGCCAGCAACGCCGGGACAGCAAACACAGATACGCAGTATTTT.

The chain joins TRBV18 to TRBJ2-2; the match to TRBD1 covers 8 bases. The CDR3 covers 16 residues. CDR1 and CDR2 (germline): KGHSH, LQKENI. The J segment lost 3 bases and the V segment lost 8 bases, leaving 11 bases of the junction unmatched. The CDR3 DNA reads as TGTGCCAGCCACCCTCCGGGACAGGACCACACCGGGGAGCTGTTTTTT. Amino acid sequence: CASHPPGQDHTGELFF.

The chain links TRBV6-1 to TRBJ2-1, with D unclear. The CDR3 is 11 residues long. Germline CDR1 reads MNHNS; CDR2 reads SASEGT. V gave up 6 bases and J gave up 9 bases, with 9 bases separating them. This CDR3 is CASRTAAEQFF. As DNA, the CDR3 is TGTGCCAGCAGAACCGCGGCTGAGCAGTTCTTC.

The V call is TRBV28, the J call TRBJ1-2; 9 bases agree with TRBD1. In germline, CDR1 is MDHEN, CDR2 SYDVKM. The length of the CDR3 is 16 residues. Trimming took 5 bases from V and 6 from J; bases not matched to a gene: 13. The CDR3 here is CASSTTGGHPPHGYTF. CDR3 nucleotides: TGTGCCAGCAGTACGACAGGGGGGCACCCTCCGCATGGCTACACCTTC.

The CDR3 here is CASAYIGSNHEQFF. The DNA of the CDR3 is TGTGCCAGCGCATATATCGGGAGCAACCATGAGCAGTTCTTC. The genes are TRBV2 and TRBJ2-1; a weak D match, TRBD2 (6 bases). This CDR3 contains 14 residues. The V gene lost 8 bases and the J gene lost 8 bases, with 19 bases spanning the gap. CDR1 and CDR2 (germline): SNHLY, FYNNEI.

In its sample, this clone was seen a few times. The V and J genes are TRBV29-1 and TRBJ2-7, with a tentative D call TRBD1 (6 bases). Germline CDR1 reads SQVTM; CDR2 reads ANQGSEA. The V and J ends lost 4 bases and 6 bases respectively, with 13 bases between them. The CDR3 loop spans 12 amino acids. This CDR3 reads CSVGWGLSEQYF. For the CDR3, the DNA is TGCAGCGTTGGTTGGGGGCTAAGCGAGCAGTACTTC.

The chain joins TRBV4-1 to TRBJ1-2; no firm D call. This CDR3 spans 17 amino acids. Per germline, CDR1 MGHRA and CDR2 YSYEKL. Between the trimmed V and J ends, which lost 4 bases and 3 bases, there was a span of 21 bases. For the CDR3, the DNA is TGCGCCAGCAGCCTCAGTCTTTTCAGTCCCCCAGACTATGGCTACACCTTC. It specifies CASSLSLFSPPDYGYTF.

CDR3 amino acids: CASWRGLVNEQYF. The CDR3 DNA reads as TGTGCCAGCTGGAGGGGTTTGGTAAACGAGCAGTACTTC. This sequence joins TRBV21-1 and TRBJ2-7; the DNA was not compared with TRBD2, the D call given in the table. TRBV21-1 corresponds to a pseudogene. The CDR3 spans 13 residues.

The V call is TRBV2, the J call TRBJ1-5; 8 nucleotides line up with TRBD1. Germline V CDR1 and CDR2: SNHLY, FYNNEI. This CDR3 has 15 amino acids. Trimming removed 2 bases from V and 7 bases from J; junction bases left unmatched: 7. The CDR3 DNA follows: TGTGCCAGCAGTGAACAGACAGGGGTGATCCAGCCCCAGCATTTT. Its translation: CASSEQTGVIQPQHF. Full variable domain (missing parts from reference TRBV2 and TRBJ1-5): EPEVTQTPSHQVTQMGQEVILRCVPISNHLYFYWYRQILGQKVEFLVSFYNNEISEKSEIFDDQFSVERPDGSNFTLKIRSTKLEDSAMYFCASSEQTGVIQPQHFGDGTRLSIL.

V usage is TRBV6-2 or TRBV6-3 and J usage is TRBJ1-5, with TRBD1 identical over 7 bases. Germline trimming cut 0 bases from V and 3 bases from J; bases unmatched to any gene: 11. CDR3 length equals 18 residues. Germline V gives CDR1 MNHEY, CDR2 SVGEGT. The CDR3 DNA sequence: TGTGCCAGCAGTTACTCGCCTTTTCAACAGGGGACCAATCAGCCCCAGCATTTT. Encoded protein: CASSYSPFQQGTNQPQHF.

This rearrangement joins TRBV19 to TRBJ2-7; 12 bases match TRBD2. The CDR3 sequence is 14 residues long. CDR1 is LNHDA, CDR2 SQIVND, per germline (reference sequence). V lost 6 bases to trimming and J lost 2 bases; unmatched junction nucleotides: 2. The CDR3 bases are TGTGCCAGTAGAAGGACTAGCGGGGCCTACGAGCAGTACTTC. This translates into CASRRTSGAYEQYF.